This T cell receptor beta chain was identified during a study of T-cell memory formation after mild COVID-19. This clonotype has a count of ten or more. Trimming took off 1 base at V and 3 bases at J, with 8 bases between the two ends. Germline V gene data show CDR1 as MGHRA and CDR2 as YSYEKL. The CDR3 extends over 14 amino acids. TCR alpha and TCR beta cDNA libraries carrying sample barcodes and UMIs were produced by 5'RACE using constant-segment primers. Each CDR3 protein gets one entry after TCRdb re-called the 5' RACE reads with MiXCR. The table has approximately 46,000 distinct CDR3 sequences, around 6.6% seen once.

This sequence originates from an adult who had mild COVID-19 (a few samples of this study predate the infection). Cell type and time point are not known. The chain joins TRBV4-1 to TRBJ2-3; D gene uncertain. What was sequenced was PBMCs or a T cell subset sorted from them (not recorded which). CDR3 coding DNA: TGCGCCAGCAGCCAAGCGGTCAAGACAGATACGCAGTATTTT. Amino acid sequence: CASSQAVKTDTQYF.